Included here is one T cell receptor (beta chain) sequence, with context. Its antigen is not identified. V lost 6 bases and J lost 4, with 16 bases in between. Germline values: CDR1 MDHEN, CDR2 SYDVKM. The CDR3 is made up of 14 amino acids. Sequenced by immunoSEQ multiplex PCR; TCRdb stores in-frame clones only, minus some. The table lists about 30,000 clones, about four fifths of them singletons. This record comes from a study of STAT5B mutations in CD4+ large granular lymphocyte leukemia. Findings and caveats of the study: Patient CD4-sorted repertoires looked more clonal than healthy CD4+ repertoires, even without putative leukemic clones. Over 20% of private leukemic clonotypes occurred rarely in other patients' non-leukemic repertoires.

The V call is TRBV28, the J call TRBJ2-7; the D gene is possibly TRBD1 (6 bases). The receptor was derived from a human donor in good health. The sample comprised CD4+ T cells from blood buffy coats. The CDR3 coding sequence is TGTGCCAGCAGCCTAAACACCAGGGGATACGAGCAGTACTTC. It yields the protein CASSLNTRGYEQYF. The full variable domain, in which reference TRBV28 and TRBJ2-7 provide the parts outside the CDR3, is DVKVTQSSRYLVKRTGEKVFLECVQDMDHENMFWYRQDPGLGLRLIYFSYDVKMKEKGDIPEGYSVSREKKERFSLILESASTNQTSMYLCASSLNTRGYEQYFGPGTRLTVT.